One sample yielded the 30 T cell receptor beta chains listed below, sequenced in a study of T cells in Graves' hyperthyroidism and ophthalmopathy. Amplification of TCR beta CDR3 regions used RNA as the template. The TCR CDR3 was amplified in a first-round RT-PCR using the HTBI primer set. A single record per CDR3 protein comes from TCRdb applying MiXCR to the multiplex PCR reads. The sample has 350,000 to 400,000 distinct CDR3 sequences; about a fifth are singletons. Sequenced material: blood. Every receptor here comes from a woman aged 18-30 years with Graves' hyperthyroidism.

This clonotype occurred many times. This chain joins TRBV2 and TRBJ2-4, with D possibly matching TRBD2 (5 bases). V dropped 9 bases and J dropped 11 bases, with 14 bases sitting between them. Per germline, CDR1 SNHLY and CDR2 FYNNEI. The CDR3 runs 11 residues. CDR3 bases: TGTGCCAGTTCCGGGAAACCATTTCAGTACTTC. Translated: CASSGKPFQYF.

This clonotype was recorded a few times. The genes are TRBV18 and TRBJ1-1; a weak D match, TRBD1 (6 bases). V was clipped by 5 bases and J by 4 bases, with 11 bases between them. The CDR3 totals 13 residues. CDR1 is KGHSH and CDR2 is LQKENI in the germline V gene. CDR3 coding DNA: TGTGCCAGCTCATCCAGGGGTAGCACTGAAGCTTTCTTT. This encodes CASSSRGSTEAFF. Filled out from reference TRBV18 and TRBJ1-1, the complete variable domain reads NAGVMQNPRHLVRRRGQEARLRCSPMKGHSHVYWYRQLPEEGLKFMVYLQKENIIDESGMPKERFSAEFPKEGPSILRIQQVVRGDSAAYFCASSSRGSTEAFFGQGTRLTVV.

This clonotype was recorded at least ten times. This chain uses TRBV6-1 with TRBJ1-2; 9 positions match TRBD1. Trimming took 6 bases from V and 5 from J; bases not matched to a gene: 4. The CDR3 spans 13 residues. CDR1 is MNHNS and CDR2 is SASEGT in the germline V gene. The CDR3 loop is CASRPTGGYGYTF. As DNA, the CDR3 is TGTGCCAGCAGACCGACAGGGGGGTATGGCTACACCTTC.

This clonotype was counted many times. This chain connects TRBV15 to TRBJ2-7; D uncertain. CDR3 length: 13 amino acids. Germline CDR1 LNHNV, CDR2 YYDKDF (reference sequence). V gave up 7 bases and J gave up 6 bases, with 16 bases separating them. The CDR3 DNA sequence: TGTGCCACCAACCCAGCAGGTTTGAGCGAGCAGTACTTC. Protein sequence: CATNPAGLSEQYF.

This clonotype has just one count. The rearrangement joins TRBV7-2 to TRBJ1-6; D remains ambiguous. Germline V gives CDR1 SGHTA, CDR2 FQGNSA. The CDR3 runs 14 residues. V was clipped by 1 base and J by 3 bases, with 4 bases between them. Here the CDR3 DNA reads TGTGCCAGCAGCTTAGGATTCTATAATTCACCCCTCCACTTT. It specifies CASSLGFYNSPLHF.

In its sample, this clonotype was seen many times. The chain combines TRBV4-2 with TRBJ1-5; 12 positions agree with TRBD1. V lost 3 bases to trimming and J lost 0 bases; unmatched junction nucleotides: 12. CDR1 is LGHNA, CDR2 YNFKEQ, per germline. The CDR3 sequence is 20 residues long. The CDR3: CASSHPKGTGGAVSNQPQHF. CDR3 bases: TGTGCCAGCAGCCATCCAAAAGGGACAGGGGGCGCGGTTAGCAATCAGCCCCAGCATTTT.

This clonotype has more than one count but fewer than ten. V usage is TRBV6-1 and J usage is TRBJ1-5; no reliable D call. The CDR3 is 14 amino acids. The ends were cut back, 5 bases at V and 3 bases at J, with 11 bases in the middle. CDR1 is MNHNS, CDR2 SASEGT, per germline. The CDR3 protein is CASSKARINQPQHF. The CDR3 coding sequence is TGTGCCAGCAGTAAGGCCCGGATCAATCAGCCCCAGCATTTT.

This clonotype was seen many times. The chain employs TRBV27 and TRBJ2-5; D tentatively reads TRBD1 or TRBD2 (6 bases each). Looked up from germline, CDR1 is MNHEY and CDR2 is SMNVEV (reference sequence). Trimming left V 5 bases short and J 4 bases short, with 14 bases between. The length of the CDR3 is 14 residues. CDR3 DNA sequence: TGTGCCAGCAGTCCCCGCCGGGGGCGAGAGACCCAGTACTTC. Amino acid sequence: CASSPRRGRETQYF.

The table lists this clonotype with many counts. V and J are TRBV7-3 and TRBJ1-1; TRBD1 is a possible D gene (5 bases). The CDR3 is 13 residues long. V dropped 5 bases and J dropped 0 bases, with 7 bases sitting between them. Germline assignment: CDR1 SGHTA and CDR2 FQGTGA. CDR3 in DNA: TGTGCCAGCAGCACGACAGTGAACACTGAAGCTTTCTTT. Protein: CASSTTVNTEAFF.

Ten or more counts support this clonotype. This sequence joins TRBV20-1 and TRBJ1-1; unclear D gene. The CDR3 is 11 amino acids. The V gene lost 5 bases and the J gene lost 0 bases, with 4 bases spanning the gap. Germline CDR1 reads DFQATT; CDR2 reads SNEGSKA (reference sequence). The CDR3 sequence: CSALMNTEAFF. CDR3 nucleotide sequence: TGCAGTGCTCTGATGAACACTGAAGCTTTCTTT.

This clonotype was detected many times. The rearrangement joins TRBV7-3 to TRBJ2-5; D uncertain. CDR3 length: 15 amino acids. Germline CDR1 SGHTA, CDR2 FQGTGA. V dropped 2 bases and J dropped 2 bases, with 12 bases sitting between them. CDR3 nucleotide sequence: TGTGCCAGCAGCTTATCGCCGGCACCACAAGAGACCCAGTACTTC. It specifies CASSLSPAPQETQYF.

This clonotype was seen at least ten times. The chain is built from TRBV12-3 or TRBV12-4 and TRBJ2-7; TRBD2 aligns across 9 bases. J gave up 0 bases and V 6 bases, and 12 bases lay outside the gene matches. CDR3 length: 17 amino acids. This CDR3 reads CASSSPERLADSYEQYF. The DNA for the CDR3 is TGTGCCAGCAGCTCCCCTGAGAGACTAGCGGACTCCTACGAGCAGTACTTC.

This clonotype came up many times. The V call is TRBV5-1, the J call TRBJ2-7; 13 nucleotides align to TRBD2. V gave up 4 bases and J gave up 5 bases; unmatched junction bases: 0. In germline, CDR1 is SGHRS, CDR2 YFSETQ. CDR3 size: 13 residues. CDR3 sequence: CASSGLAGDEQYF. The CDR3 DNA sequence: TGCGCCAGCAGCGGACTAGCGGGGGACGAGCAGTACTTC.

The chain joins TRBV28 to TRBJ2-7; D is undetermined. V was pared by 5 bases and J by 6 bases, with 8 bases between. Germline V lookup: CDR1 MDHEN, CDR2 SYDVKM. CDR3 length: 11 residues. CDR3 nucleotide sequence: TGTGCCAGCAGTCCAGCTGTCGAGCAGTACTTC. Amino acid sequence: CASSPAVEQYF.

This clonotype appeared a few times. This chain connects TRBV7-8 to TRBJ2-3, with D perhaps TRBD1 (6 bases). The V end was cut by 2 bases, the J end by 1 base, with 10 bases between. There are 15 residues in the CDR3. The germline V gene encodes CDR1 SGHVS and CDR2 FQNEAQ. As DNA, the CDR3 is TGTGCCAGCAGCTTACAGGGGCCACGCACAGATACGCAGTATTTT. This encodes CASSLQGPRTDTQYF.

This chain links TRBV28 with TRBJ1-1, with D possibly matching TRBD1 (5 bases). V was shortened by 3 bases and J by 6 bases, with 11 bases between the two germline ends. This CDR3 spans 13 amino acids. Per the germline V gene, CDR1 is MDHEN and CDR2 is SYDVKM. CDR3 nucleotides: TGTGCCAGCAGTTTGACGGGGACGTCTGAAGCTTTCTTT. Its translation is CASSLTGTSEAFF.

Only a few counts were recorded for this clonotype. The gene calls are TRBV5-1 and TRBJ2-5, with 8 positions matching TRBD1. CDR1 and CDR2 from the germline V gene are SGHRS and YFSETQ. CDR3 length: 16 residues. V dropped 1 base and J dropped 5; count of bases not matched to a gene: 10. The CDR3 reads CASSLFVDRDRETQYF. The CDR3 bases are TGCGCCAGCAGCTTGTTTGTCGACAGGGACAGGGAGACCCAGTACTTC.

This clonotype has at least ten counts. The chain combines TRBV20-1 with TRBJ1-5; no definite D call. This CDR3 has 14 residues. Trimming shortened V by 5 bases and J by 6 bases, and 17 bases separated the two germline ends. The germline gives CDR1 DFQATT, CDR2 SNEGSKA (reference sequence). In DNA form, the CDR3 reads TGCAGTGCTCCTACCGGGCCTTTCGGTCAGCCCCAGCATTTT. Amino acid sequence: CSAPTGPFGQPQHF.

This clonotype was detected ten times or more. V usage is TRBV19 and J usage is TRBJ1-2; D unresolved. Germline CDR1 is LNHDA and CDR2 is SQIVND (reference sequence). The CDR3 is 14 residues long. V lost 3 bases and J lost 0, with 8 bases in between. The CDR3 reads CASSISSSNYGYTF. The CDR3 bases are TGTGCCAGTAGTATCTCGAGCTCTAACTATGGCTACACCTTC.

This sequence joins TRBV30 and TRBJ2-5; 9 bases are a match to TRBD1. The CDR3 consists of 13 residues. Germline-derived CDR1 and CDR2 are GTSNPN and SVGIG (reference sequence). The V and J ends lost 6 bases and 2 bases, in that order; junction bases with no gene match: 4. As DNA, the CDR3 is TGTGCCTGCCGGGACAGGGTGCAAGAGACCCAGTACTTC. Residues: CACRDRVQETQYF.

This clonotype was seen repeatedly, ten times or more. J is TRBJ1-5 and V is TRBV6-1; D is possibly TRBD1 (6 bases). The germline V gene encodes CDR1 MNHNS and CDR2 SASEGT. V dropped 6 bases and J dropped 0 bases, with 15 bases sitting between them. This CDR3 contains 16 residues. The CDR3 loop reads CASRFTGGYSNQPQHF. Here the CDR3 DNA reads TGTGCCAGCAGATTCACCGGGGGCTATAGCAATCAGCCCCAGCATTTT.

This clonotype has at least ten counts. The rearrangement joins TRBV10-3 to TRBJ2-7; D gene unclear. Per the germline V gene, CDR1 is ENHRY and CDR2 is SYGVKD. The CDR3 contains 16 residues. V was pared by 3 bases and J by 3 bases, with 18 bases between. The CDR3 region has the DNA TGTGCCATCAGTGATAGATTCTCTATCCCCCTCTACGAGCAGTACTTC. Its protein product is CAISDRFSIPLYEQYF.

The chain combines TRBV2 with TRBJ1-1; 7 bases line up with TRBD1. Trimming removed 6 bases from V and 3 bases from J; junction bases left unmatched: 10. The CDR3 is made up of 15 amino acids. The V gene's germline CDR1 is SNHLY and CDR2 FYNNEI. The CDR3 spells CASSPTRQGYTEAFF. The DNA of the CDR3 is TGTGCCAGCAGCCCCACCCGACAGGGCTACACTGAAGCTTTCTTT.

This sequence joins TRBV5-1 and TRBJ1-1, with 10 bases lining up with TRBD1. This CDR3 spans 16 amino acids. Germline lookup yields CDR1 SGHRS and CDR2 YFSETQ. The junction had 5 bases not matched to a gene; V was cut back by 0 bases and J by 3 bases. The DNA for the CDR3 is TGCGCCAGCAGCTTGGGACAGGGGGCGCGGGACACTGAAGCTTTCTTT. This codes for CASSLGQGARDTEAFF.

This clonotype has a count of ten or more. The rearrangement uses TRBV6-5 and TRBJ2-5; 8 bases map to TRBD1. Trimming removed 2 bases from V and 5 bases from J; junction bases left unmatched: 4. CDR1 MNHEY and CDR2 SVGAGI come from the germline V gene. This CDR3 has 14 residues. The CDR3 DNA follows: TGTGCCAGCAGTTACCCTCGACAGGGGGAGACCCAGTACTTC. Translation: CASSYPRQGETQYF.

This clonotype was seen ten or more times. V gene TRBV28 combines with J gene TRBJ1-1, with a possible D match to TRBD1 (5 bases). CDR3 length equals 17 residues. Germline V gives CDR1 MDHEN, CDR2 SYDVKM. Trimming removed 3 bases at V and 0 bases at J, with 17 bases between. The CDR3 region is CASSFPGLGGMNTEAFF. The CDR3 DNA follows: TGTGCCAGCAGTTTCCCCGGCTTGGGGGGGATGAACACTGAAGCTTTCTTT.

This chain links TRBV19 with TRBJ1-5; TRBD1 is a possible D gene (5 bases). There are 17 residues in the CDR3. CDR1 is LNHDA, CDR2 SQIVND, per germline (reference sequence). The V end was cut by 3 bases, the J end by 0 bases, with 15 bases between. The DNA of the CDR3 is TGTGCCAGTAGTATCCTGGGGGGGAGATATAGCAATCAGCCCCAGCATTTT. Translated: CASSILGGRYSNQPQHF.

A word on this clonotype: One end of the junction is discordant with germline, which a read error may explain. V gene TRBV27 combines with J gene TRBJ1-1, with no clear D. Per germline, CDR1 MNHEY and CDR2 SMNVEV (reference sequence). The CDR3 covers 13 residues. CDR3 amino acids: CVSSPSGNTEAFF. The CDR3 coding sequence is TGCGTCAGCAGTCCATCGGGGAATACTGAAGCTTTCTTT.

Comments on this clonotype: A much larger clone differs by one base, so this may be a read error. The chain employs TRBV5-1 and TRBJ1-1, with D perhaps matching TRBD1 (6 bases). The CDR3 has 14 amino acids. CDR1 SGHRS and CDR2 YFSETQ come from the germline V gene. CDR3 region: CSSSLDSQLTEAFF. CDR3 bases: TGCTCCAGCAGCTTGGACAGCCAACTCACTGAAGCTTTCTTT. Full variable domain (rest looked up from reference TRBV5-1 and TRBJ1-1): KAGVTQTPRYLIKTRGQQVTLSCSPISGHRSVSWYQQTPGQGLQFLFEYFSETQRNKGNFPGRFSGRQFSNSRSEMNVSTLELGDSALYLCSSSLDSQLTEAFFGQGTRLTVV.

This clonotype occurred many times. The V gene is TRBV2, the J gene TRBJ2-4, with TRBD1 as a possible D gene (6 bases). CDR1 and CDR2 from the germline V gene are SNHLY and FYNNEI. This CDR3 contains 14 residues. V was cut by 2 bases and J by 6 bases, with 11 bases left in between. This chain's CDR3 is CASSETGHGNIQYF. The DNA for the CDR3 is TGTGCCAGCAGTGAAACAGGGCATGGAAACATTCAGTACTTC. The entire variable domain, with the rest obtained from reference TRBV2 and TRBJ2-4, is as follows: EPEVTQTPSHQVTQMGQEVILRCVPISNHLYFYWYRQILGQKVEFLVSFYNNEISEKSEIFDDQFSVERPDGSNFTLKIRSTKLEDSAMYFCASSETGHGNIQYFGAGTRLSVL.